This is a list of T cell receptor beta chains from one sample in a study of cytomegalovirus exposure and HLA in healthy donors. Profiled with immunoSEQ multiplex PCR; TCRdb holds only in-frame clones, not every one. The sample lists approximately 100,000 clones; around 82% were seen once. The specimen sequenced was PBMCs. All receptors come from a woman aged 45-60 years in good health and CMV-seropositive. CDR3s include the opening cysteine and the closing phenylalanine or tryptophan. The D gene is left open where the match is weak. Some rows mark clone size as missing; the rest say once, few, many or name a class of expanded clone.

j_call v_call clone_size d_call cdr3_aa cdr3_nt
TRBJ1-1 TRBV29-1 - - CSVVGGMNTEAFF TGCAGCGTTGTAGGGGGAATGAACACTGAAGCTTTCTTT
TRBJ2-2 TRBV7-7 - TRBD1 CASSLRTGYAAGELFF TGTGCTAGCAGCTTAAGGACAGGGTACGCCGCCGGGGAGCTGTTTTTT
TRBJ2-7 TRBV5-1 - - CASSFGVTGYSIYEQYF TGCGCCAGCAGCTTCGGCGTCACAGGATACTCCATCTACGAGCAGTACTTC
TRBJ2-7 TRBV5-1 - TRBD1 CASSLLTGEVYEQYF TGCGCCAGCAGCTTGTTGACAGGGGAGGTGTACGAGCAGTACTTC
TRBJ1-1 TRBV6-6 few - CASIGGLSTEAFF TGTGCCAGCATAGGAGGGTTGAGCACTGAAGCTTTCTTT
TRBJ2-2 TRBV6-5 - - CASRGPNTGELFF TGTGCCAGCCGAGGGCCGAACACCGGGGAGCTGTTTTTT
TRBJ1-3 TRBV29-1 - TRBD1 CSVEATGAGNTIYF TGCAGCGTTGAGGCGACAGGGGCTGGAAACACCATATATTTT
TRBJ1-5 TRBV30 - TRBD1 CAWRVDRAGPQHF TGTGCCTGGAGGGTGGACAGGGCGGGGCCCCAGCATTTT
TRBJ1-2 TRBV6-1 few TRBD1 CASTRDREYYGYTF TGTGCCAGCACTAGAGACAGGGAGTACTATGGCTACACCTTC
TRBJ2-1 TRBV9 - - CASSAWAGGPNNEQFF TGTGCCAGCAGCGCTTGGGCGGGCGGGCCCAACAATGAGCAGTTCTTC
TRBJ2-7 TRBV30 - - CAWSRGPYEQYF TGTGCCTGGAGCAGGGGACCCTACGAGCAGTACTTC
TRBJ1-5 TRBV20-1 - - CSATTGEPQHF TGCAGTGCCACTACAGGAGAGCCCCAGCATTTT
TRBJ2-1 TRBV14 - - CASSQDLSDEQFF TGTGCCAGCAGCCAAGACTTGTCCGATGAGCAGTTCTTC
TRBJ1-3 TRBV5-5 few TRBD1 CASSRDRVSGNTIYF TGTGCCAGCAGCCGGGACAGGGTATCTGGAAACACCATATATTTT
TRBJ2-7 TRBV5-6 - TRBD2 CASSLGTRGYEQYF TGTGCCAGCAGCTTAGGGACTAGGGGGTACGAGCAGTACTTC
TRBJ1-1 TRBV19 few TRBD1 CASRAQGMNTEAFF TGTGCCAGTAGAGCACAGGGGATGAACACTGAAGCTTTCTTT
TRBJ2-3 TRBV19 - TRBD2 CASSIQRGNTDTQYF TGTGCCAGTAGTATCCAGCGGGGTAACACAGATACGCAGTATTTT
TRBJ2-1 TRBV2 - - CASLAGQTEQFF TGTGCCAGCTTAGCGGGACAGACTGAGCAGTTCTTC
TRBJ2-4 TRBV6-1 - TRBD1 CASSERGTGRNIQYF TGTGCCAGCAGTGAACGGGGGACAGGGAGAAACATTCAGTACTTC
TRBJ1-5 TRBV2 - - CASHRAGNQPQHF TGTGCCAGCCACAGGGCCGGCAATCAGCCCCAGCATTTT
TRBJ2-6 TRBV27 - TRBD2 CASSFGGGGANVLTF TGTGCCAGCAGTTTCGGGGGGGGTGGGGCCAACGTCCTGACTTTC
TRBJ2-1 TRBV7-3 - - CASSRRGGGYNEQFF TGTGCCAGCAGCCGTAGGGGGGGTGGCTACAATGAGCAGTTCTTC
TRBJ1-1 TRBV28 - TRBD1 CASRLTPYRGRAYGTEAFF TGTGCCAGCAGACTTACGCCGTACAGGGGCCGCGCGTATGGCACTGAAGCTTTCTTT
TRBJ1-6 TRBV5-6 - - CASSLAAASYNSPLHF TGTGCCAGCAGCTTGGCGGCGGCCTCCTATAATTCACCCCTCCACTTT
TRBJ1-4 TRBV9 - - CASSVGTEYNEKLFF TGTGCCAGCAGCGTAGGGACAGAGTATAATGAAAAACTGTTTTTT
TRBJ1-1 TRBV11-2 - - CASSLNGYTEAFF TGTGCCAGCAGCTTAAACGGGTACACTGAAGCTTTCTTT
TRBJ2-7 TRBV6-1 - TRBD1 CASRGGQLSYEQYF TGTGCCAGCAGAGGGGGACAGTTGTCCTACGAGCAGTACTTC
TRBJ1-1 TRBV7-6 - - CASKSDMNTEAFF TGTGCCAGCAAGTCAGACATGAACACTGAAGCTTTCTTT
TRBJ2-7 TRBV27 - - CASSDGSGIFYEQYF TGTGCCAGCAGTGACGGCTCGGGGATCTTCTACGAGCAGTACTTC
TRBJ1-5 TRBV4-2 few - CASSQPGGGSNQPQHF TGTGCCAGCAGCCAACCGGGGGGGGGAAGCAATCAGCCCCAGCATTTT
TRBJ1-2 TRBV14 - - CASSLDSDLLFGYTF TGTGCCAGCAGCCTGGACAGCGATCTTTTGTTCGGCTACACCTTC
TRBJ2-1 TRBV6-5 - - CASRGNSYNEQFF TGTGCCAGCAGGGGCAACTCCTACAATGAGCAGTTCTTC
TRBJ1-6 TRBV14 once - CASSQFTGSSYNSPLHF TGTGCCAGCAGCCAATTCACAGGGAGCTCCTATAATTCACCCCTCCACTTT
TRBJ2-3 TRBV5-4 - - CASSLGGSSTDTQYF TGTGCCAGCAGCTTGGGGGGCTCTAGCACAGATACGCAGTATTTT
TRBJ2-5 TRBV6-1 - TRBD1 CASDPQGLETQYF TGTGCCAGCGATCCACAGGGGCTAGAGACCCAGTACTTC
TRBJ2-2 TRBV30 - TRBD2 CAWGGLAGGPNTGELFF TGTGCCTGGGGGGGACTAGCGGGGGGTCCGAACACCGGGGAGCTGTTTTTT
TRBJ2-5 TRBV5-6 few TRBD1 CASSLGRGRGLQETQYF TGTGCCAGCAGCTTGGGTAGGGGCAGGGGGCTTCAAGAGACCCAGTACTTC
TRBJ1-2 TRBV10-1 - - CASSEGRGSGYTF TGCGCCAGCAGTGAGGGCAGGGGCTCTGGCTACACCTTC
TRBJ1-4 TRBV6-1 - - CASRERRGFEKLFF TGTGCCAGCAGGGAGAGAAGGGGGTTTGAAAAACTGTTTTTT
TRBJ2-7 TRBV5-8 - - CASSRAPQGQYF TGTGCCAGCAGCCGGGCCCCGCAGGGGCAGTACTTC
TRBJ2-1 TRBV10-1 - TRBD1 CATGTGNYLAHNEQFF TGCGCCACCGGGACAGGGAATTACTTGGCCCACAATGAGCAGTTCTTC
TRBJ2-5 TRBV5-1 - TRBD1 CASSRTGPQETQYF TGCGCCAGCAGCAGGACAGGCCCCCAAGAGACCCAGTACTTC
TRBJ2-7 TRBV7-9 - - CASSLNVATGEQYF TGTGCCAGCAGCTTAAATGTTGCCACGGGTGAGCAGTACTTC
TRBJ2-3 TRBV10-3 - TRBD2 CAITGGRSDTQYF TGTGCCATCACGGGGGGAAGGTCGGATACGCAGTATTTT
TRBJ1-2 TRBV2 - TRBD1 CASSDPAGTGNYGYTF TGTGCCAGCAGTGACCCGGCCGGGACAGGGAACTATGGCTACACCTTC
TRBJ2-3 TRBV25-1 - TRBD1 CASSESGTGEVEGTQYF TGTGCCAGCAGTGAGTCCGGGACAGGGGAGGTAGAAGGTACGCAGTATTTT
TRBJ2-7 TRBV6-1 - - CASSEAVPADYYEQYF TGTGCCAGCAGTGAAGCTGTCCCTGCGGACTACTACGAGCAGTACTTC